These 20 T cell receptor beta chains were all obtained from the same sample, sequenced in a study of PD-1 blockade in classical Hodgkin lymphoma. TCRdb keeps only in-frame clones here, not all; method: immunoSEQ multiplex PCR. The table lists more than 25,000 clones, about two thirds of them singletons. The patients all showed relapse after autologous stem cell transplantation, while their brentuximab vedotin exposure varied. The sequences come from peripheral blood mononuclear cells (PBMCs), collected before the second cycle of nivolumab. The receptors were gathered from a human donor with classical Hodgkin lymphoma.

V is TRBV7-9 and J is TRBJ2-3, with D tentatively TRBD1 or TRBD2 (5 bases each). The CDR3 has 14 amino acids. Germline CDR1 SEHNR, CDR2 FQNEAQ (reference sequence). Trimming cost V 7 bases and J 2 bases, with 13 bases left between them. CDR3 residues: CASTYGTYTDTQYF. The CDR3 region has the DNA TGTGCCAGCACCTACGGGACCTACACAGATACGCAGTATTTT. Filled out from reference TRBV7-9 and TRBJ2-3, the complete variable domain reads DTGVSQNPRHKITKRGQNVTFRCDPISEHNRLYWYRQTLGQGPEFLTYFQNEAQLEKSRLLSDRFSAERPKGSFSTLEIQRTEQGDSAMYLCASTYGTYTDTQYFGPGTRLTVL.

The V call is TRBV6-5, the J call TRBJ1-1, with D possibly being TRBD1 (6 bases). The V gene's germline CDR1 is MNHEY and CDR2 SVGAGI. CDR3 length: 12 residues. Trimming shortened V by 7 bases and J by 11 bases, and 17 bases separated the two germline ends. CDR3 nucleotide sequence: TGTGCCAGCATTGGGACAAGGGGAGAGGCTTTCTTT. Encoded protein: CASIGTRGEAFF.

The V call is TRBV28, the J call TRBJ2-7; TRBD1 matches at 7 bases. CDR3 size: 13 residues. V gave up 6 bases and J gave up 2 bases; unmatched junction bases: 4. Germline CDR1 and CDR2: MDHEN and SYDVKM. CDR3 protein: CASSRDSPYEQYF. CDR3 nucleotides: TGTGCCAGCAGCCGGGACAGTCCCTACGAGCAGTACTTC.

The chain links TRBV6-6 to TRBJ2-3; 9 nucleotides match TRBD2. The CDR3 spans 15 residues. Trimming removed 8 bases from V and 4 bases from J; junction bases left unmatched: 10. Germline CDR1 MNHNY, CDR2 SVGAGI (reference sequence). CDR3 amino acids: CASGGRREGADTQYF. CDR3 DNA sequence: TGTGCCAGCGGAGGGCGGCGGGAGGGTGCAGATACGCAGTATTTT.

V usage is TRBV5-1 and J usage is TRBJ2-5; 10 bases agree with TRBD2. This CDR3 has 15 residues. The J segment lost 0 bases and the V segment lost 4 bases, leaving 3 bases of the junction unmatched. Germline CDR1 and CDR2: SGHRS and YFSETQ. CDR3 residues: CASSGGLAYQETQYF. Here the CDR3 DNA reads TGCGCCAGCAGCGGGGGACTAGCGTACCAAGAGACCCAGTACTTC.

The chain carries TRBV4-1 and TRBJ2-3; 7 bases line up with TRBD2. Germline V CDR1 and CDR2: MGHRA, YSYEKL. The CDR3 totals 16 residues. V shed 6 bases, J shed 0 bases, and the junction held 9 bases outside the gene matches. The CDR3 protein is CASRIGTILSTDTQYF. CDR3 DNA sequence: TGCGCCAGCAGGATCGGGACTATCCTTAGCACAGATACGCAGTATTTT.

The rearrangement joins TRBV14 to TRBJ2-7; TRBD1 matches 8 bases. V lost 1 base and J lost 6; bases outside the gene matches: 5. There are 14 residues in the CDR3. Germline CDR1 and CDR2: SGHDN and FVKESK. The CDR3 DNA sequence: TGTGCCAGCAGCCAAGCCGGGACAGGCGGCGAGCAGTACTTC. Protein: CASSQAGTGGEQYF.

This clone was observed a few times. CDR3 amino acids: CASSLAGSWAFF. Here the CDR3 DNA reads TGTGCCAGCAGCTTAGCCGGGTCGTGGGCTTTCTTT. The chain carries TRBV7-2 and TRBJ1-1; no clear D. The CDR3 is 12 amino acids. Trimming removed 0 bases at V and 11 bases at J, with 10 bases between. The germline V gene encodes CDR1 SGHTA and CDR2 FQGNSA.

The chain uses TRBV30 and TRBJ1-1, with a tentative D call TRBD1 (5 bases). The CDR3 spans 13 residues. Per germline, CDR1 GTSNPN and CDR2 SVGIG (reference sequence). Trimming took off 2 bases at V and 1 base at J, with 8 bases between the two ends. The CDR3: CAWSRGGNTEAFF. For the CDR3, the DNA is TGTGCCTGGAGTCGGGGCGGGAACACTGAAGCTTTCTTT.

The chain combines TRBV9 with TRBJ2-2; 8 nucleotides match TRBD1. Germline CDR1 is SGDLS and CDR2 is YYNGEE. The CDR3 totals 15 residues. The V gene end was trimmed by 4 bases and the J gene end by 0 bases; junction bases not matched to a gene: 2. DNA of the CDR3: TGTGCCAGCAGCCAGGGGGCGACGAACACCGGGGAGCTGTTTTTT. This codes for CASSQGATNTGELFF.

The sample holds one count of this clone. The rearrangement uses TRBV2 and TRBJ2-3; D is ambiguous. Germline loops: CDR1 SNHLY, CDR2 FYNNEI. V was trimmed by 5 bases and J by 8 bases, leaving 8 bases between them. CDR3 size: 11 residues. For the CDR3, the DNA is TGTGCCAGCAGTTTCACGGGTACGCAGTATTTT. Protein: CASSFTGTQYF.

The CDR3 DNA reads as TGTGCCAGCAGCGCGACACGGACAGGGAACTATGGCTACACCTTC. Protein product: CASSATRTGNYGYTF. The chain couples TRBV9 to TRBJ1-2; 8 bases fit TRBD1. After removal of 3 bases from V and 2 bases from J, the junction contained 6 bases not matched to a gene. Germline V lookup: CDR1 SGDLS, CDR2 YYNGEE. This CDR3 comprises 15 residues.

The chain is built from TRBV11-2 and TRBJ1-1; a possible D gene is TRBD1 (5 bases). This CDR3 has 13 amino acids. V lost 1 base and J lost 4, with 7 bases in between. In germline, CDR1 is SGHAT, CDR2 FQNNGV. CDR3 coding DNA: TGTGCCAGCAGCTTAGCGAGGGGCACTGAAGCTTTCTTT. Protein sequence: CASSLARGTEAFF.

The table lists this clone with a few counts. This chain joins TRBV7-9 and TRBJ2-1; no reliable D call. CDR3 size: 11 residues. The V end was cut by 2 bases, the J end by 10 bases, with 6 bases between. CDR1 and CDR2 from the germline V gene are SEHNR and FQNEAQ (reference sequence). The CDR3, as DNA: TGTGCCAGCAGCTTAAGCAGCGAGCAGTTCTTC. Protein product: CASSLSSEQFF.

This clone was counted only a few times. This CDR3 reads CASTIPGSGANVLTF. CDR3 nucleotides: TGTGCCAGCACCATCCCAGGCTCTGGGGCCAACGTCCTGACTTTC. The V gene is TRBV2, the J gene TRBJ2-6; D ambiguous. Germline V lookup: CDR1 SNHLY, CDR2 FYNNEI. The V end was cut by 7 bases, the J end by 0 bases, with 10 bases between. The CDR3 is 15 amino acids.

This clone was seen only once. The chain couples TRBV19 to TRBJ1-2, with D perhaps matching TRBD1 (6 bases). The CDR3 runs 13 residues. V gave up 4 bases and J gave up 6 bases, with 12 bases separating them. Germline V gives CDR1 LNHDA, CDR2 SQIVND (reference sequence). CDR3 in amino acids: CASSTGVAHGYTF. The CDR3 DNA follows: TGTGCCAGTAGTACAGGGGTAGCTCATGGCTACACCTTC.

The rearrangement links TRBV27 to TRBJ1-1; D may be TRBD1 (5 bases). There are 14 residues in the CDR3. V was pared by 8 bases and J by 2 bases, with 15 bases between. Germline CDR1 and CDR2: MNHEY and SMNVEV (reference sequence). The CDR3 region has the DNA TGTGCCAGCCGTAAAATTACAGGAAACACTGAAGCTTTCTTT. It codes for CASRKITGNTEAFF.

The rearrangement links TRBV27 to TRBJ2-7; TRBD1 matches at 8 bases. The CDR3 loop spans 14 amino acids. CDR1 and CDR2 (germline): MNHEY, SMNVEV (reference sequence). The trim removed 5 bases at V and 3 bases at J, leaving 6 bases unmatched. In nucleotides, the CDR3 is TGTGCCAGCAGTCTCACCGGGACAGGCTACGAGCAGTACTTC. This encodes CASSLTGTGYEQYF.

The chain carries TRBV5-1 and TRBJ1-1; D remains unclear. The CDR3 covers 17 residues. With 0 bases removed from V and 0 bases from J, the gap between germline ends came to 15 bases. Germline V gene sequence: CDR1 SGHRS, CDR2 YFSETQ. For the CDR3, the DNA is TGCGCCAGCAGCTTGGGGGTGGGAGGGCTCATGAACACTGAAGCTTTCTTT. It encodes CASSLGVGGLMNTEAFF.

The genes are TRBV6-6 and TRBJ2-1; 12 nucleotides align to TRBD2. V lost 7 bases, J lost 8 bases, and 6 bases stayed unmatched. The CDR3 sequence is 14 residues long. The germline V gene encodes CDR1 MNHNY and CDR2 SVGAGI (reference sequence). The CDR3 DNA reads as TGTGCCAGCAAAACTAGCGGGAGGTTATATGAGCAGTTCTTC. Amino acid sequence: CASKTSGRLYEQFF.